This T cell receptor (beta chain) was captured in a study of T-cell reconstitution after alpha-beta-depleted transplantation in children. This clonotype was counted only a few times. The CDR3 spans 19 residues. The V segment lost 5 bases and the J segment 7 bases; nucleotides outside the gene matches: 22. Germline V CDR1 and CDR2: MDHEN, SYDVKM. Researchers prepared the TCRbeta library using unique molecular identifiers, the study reports. MiXCR, run by TCRdb on the PCR reads, gives a single entry per CDR3 protein. The sample has over 300,000 distinct CDR3 sequences, 10% seen once. The chain uses TRBV28 and TRBJ2-2, with 7 bases matching TRBD2. This sample comprised PBMCs from the stem cell graft donor, obtained from the stem cell graft. This receptor was identified in a human donor who donated a stem cell graft to a child with acute lymphoblastic leukemia. This chain's CDR3 is CASSPHSTSPPAESGELFF. In nucleotides, the CDR3 is TGTGCCAGCAGTCCCCATTCGACTAGCCCGCCTGCCGAGAGCGGGGAGCTGTTTTTT.